The TCR beta chain under discussion was sequenced for a study of blood T cell repertoires in COVID-19. Background on the study: From the United States, Italy and Spain came samples of acute and convalescent COVID-19. The analysed material was cDNA or gDNA that came from T cells, B-cell-depleted T cells, or PBMCs.

Generated by immunoSEQ multiplex PCR, the TCRdb table keeps only in-frame clones and is missing some. The sample includes approximately 230,000 clones, almost 90% of them seen just once. CDR3 length: 16 amino acids. Unmatched junction bases numbered 9, after V lost 5 bases and J lost 0 bases. CDR1 and CDR2 from the germline V gene are PRHDT and FYEKMQ (reference sequence). The receptor's source is a woman between 50 and 59 years old with acute COVID-19. What was sequenced was PBMCs or T cells enriched from blood (not recorded which). The J gene is TRBJ2-5, the V gene TRBV13; TRBD1 matches at 7 bases. This chain's CDR3 is CASSTFRQGDQETQYF. The CDR3 DNA reads as TGTGCCAGCAGCACCTTTAGACAGGGAGACCAAGAGACCCAGTACTTC.